This is a list of T cell receptor beta chains from one sample in a study of OX40 agonist ivuxolimab in advanced cancers. The protocol was immunoSEQ multiplex PCR, while the TCRdb copy is restricted to in-frame clones and leaves out a portion. This sample has 100,000 or so clones, with 75% to 95% found just once. The input for sequencing was CD4+ or CD8+ T cells sorted from blood, taken in a trial of the OX40 agonist ivuxolimab. Source of these receptors: an adult with an advanced solid tumor such as melanoma, head and neck, liver or kidney cancer. Both conserved end residues are part of each CDR3. A D gene is named only where the DNA matches it firmly. The listing skips clone size in some rows; elsewhere it reads once, few, many or a size class.

j_call	clone_size	d_call	v_call	cdr3_nt	cdr3_aa
TRBJ1-3	.	.	TRBV10-2	TGCGCCAGCAGTGATTGGCGACAGACGACGTCTGGAAACACCATATATTTT	CASSDWRQTTSGNTIYF
TRBJ2-7	.	.	TRBV2	TGTGCCAGCAGTGGGGGTTGGGCAGGGTTATACGAGCAGTACTTC	CASSGGWAGLYEQYF
TRBJ2-1	.	.	TRBV6-7	TGTGCCAGCATTTACAGGGAAAAAAATGAGCAGTTCTTC	CASIYREKNEQFF
TRBJ2-2	.	.	TRBV2	TGTGCCAGCACCCCCCTTACATCTCACACCGGGGAGCTGTTTTTT	CASTPLTSHTGELFF
TRBJ2-5	.	TRBD2	TRBV7-3	TGTGCCAGCAGCCCAAGAGCGGGAGGACAAGAGACCCAGTACTTC	CASSPRAGGQETQYF
TRBJ1-2	.	TRBD1	TRBV10-3	TGTGCCATCCGGGACAGGACCTATGAGGGACATGGCTACACCTTC	CAIRDRTYEGHGYTF
TRBJ2-7	once	.	TRBV7-9	TGTGCCAGCAGCACCGACACAACCTACGAGCAGTACTTC	CASSTDTTYEQYF
TRBJ2-5	.	.	TRBV7-2	TGTGCCAGCAGCTTAGCGGTCGGGTCGGCAGAGACCCAGTACTTC	CASSLAVGSAETQYF
TRBJ2-3	.	TRBD1	TRBV7-6	TGTGCCAGCAGCTACTCCGGGACAGGGAGCACAGATACGCAGTATTTT	CASSYSGTGSTDTQYF
TRBJ1-2	.	.	TRBV29-1	TGCAGCGCGGGGACGGACTATGGCTACACCTTC	CSAGTDYGYTF
TRBJ2-6	.	TRBD1	TRBV30	TGTGCCTGGAGTTCGGGACAGATAATCTCTGGGGCCAACGTCCTGACTTTC	CAWSSGQIISGANVLTF
TRBJ2-7	.	.	TRBV7-2	TGTGCCAGCAGCCGCGGTGAATGGGCTGAGCAGTACTTC	CASSRGEWAEQYF
TRBJ2-1	.	TRBD2	TRBV5-5	TGTGCCAGCAGCTTGAGTAGCGGGAGCATAGTTGAGCAGTTCTTC	CASSLSSGSIVEQFF
TRBJ2-1	.	TRBD2	TRBV27	TGTGCCAGCAGTTCCTCAGTGGGAGGGGTCGGAGGGCAGTTCTTC	CASSSSVGGVGGQFF
TRBJ1-2	.	.	TRBV28	TGTGCCAGCTGTACTCCAGGGACGGACTATGGCTACACCTTC	CASCTPGTDYGYTF
TRBJ1-2	.	.	TRBV29-1	TGCAGCGTTGGACTAGGCTATGGCTACACCTTC	CSVGLGYGYTF
TRBJ2-7	.	.	TRBV5-1	TGCGCCAGCAGCGCGGGGACCGCGGGCGAGCAGTACTTC	CASSAGTAGEQYF
TRBJ2-3	.	.	TRBV29-1	TGCAGCGTTGAGTTCAGAACAGCCGTAGCGGAATCCACAGATACGCAGTATTTT	CSVEFRTAVAESTDTQYF
TRBJ2-7	.	TRBD2	TRBV5-1	TGCGCCAGCAGCAGAGGAGCGGGAGGTCCCCCCTACGAGCAGTACTTC	CASSRGAGGPPYEQYF
TRBJ2-1	.	TRBD2	TRBV13	TGTGCCAGCAGCCCTCGGACTAGCGGGAGAAGAAATGAGCAGTTCTTC	CASSPRTSGRRNEQFF
TRBJ1-5	.	.	TRBV6-6	TGTGCCAGCAGTTACATGGGAGTTCGGTCGCCCCAGCATTTT	CASSYMGVRSPQHF
TRBJ2-1	.	TRBD1	TRBV29-1	TGCAGCGTTGCGTCGGACAGGGCGAGGTCTGAGCAGTTCTTC	CSVASDRARSEQFF
TRBJ1-1	.	TRBD1	TRBV7-2	TGTGCCAGCAGCTTATCGTCAGGGGGCGGTGAAGCTTTCTTT	CASSLSSGGGEAFF
TRBJ2-2	.	TRBD2	TRBV5-6	TGTGCCAGCAGCTTGCCCGGGACTAGCAAGGTCGGGGAGCTGTTTTTT	CASSLPGTSKVGELFF
TRBJ2-2	once	.	TRBV7-9	TGTGCCAGCACCCTAGGGCAGGGTGTCCGGGAGCTGTTTTTT	CASTLGQGVRELFF
TRBJ2-7	.	TRBD1	TRBV5-4	TGTGCCAGCAGCTTGGGGAGTGGACAGGGGTACGAGCAGTACTTC	CASSLGSGQGYEQYF
TRBJ2-7	.	TRBD2	TRBV19	TGTGCCAGTAGTATTGCGGCTAGCGGTCTGGCCTACGAGCAGTACTTC	CASSIAASGLAYEQYF
TRBJ1-5	.	.	TRBV10-1	TGCGCCAGCAGTGAGACGGGGATGGGGCCCCAGCATTTT	CASSETGMGPQHF
TRBJ2-7	.	.	TRBV7-9	TGTGCCAGCAGCTCCGGACAGTTTTACGAGCAGTACTTC	CASSSGQFYEQYF
TRBJ1-2	.	TRBD1	TRBV6-6	TGTGCCAGCAGTGCAGGGGGGTTCGGAGGCTACACCTTC	CASSAGGFGGYTF
TRBJ2-1	.	.	TRBV7-3	TGTGCCAGCAGCTTAAATTCGGGAGAGTACAATGAGCAGTTCTTC	CASSLNSGEYNEQFF
TRBJ2-1	.	.	TRBV7-2	TGTGCCAGCAGCTTTTCCTACAATGAGCAGTTCTTC	CASSFSYNEQFF
TRBJ1-3	.	.	TRBV19	TGTGCCAGTAGTCCCCGGACAGAACCTATTCCTGGACGAACCATATATTTT	CASSPRTEPIPGRTIYF
TRBJ2-2	few	TRBD2	TRBV4-2	TGTGCCAGCAGCCAAGATTTGGTAGCGGGAGTCGGGGAGCTGTTTTTT	CASSQDLVAGVGELFF
TRBJ2-1	.	TRBD1	TRBV7-2	TGTGCCAGCAGCTTACGGCAGGGGGCGCGATTATCCAATGAGCAGTTCTTC	CASSLRQGARLSNEQFF
TRBJ2-1	.	TRBD2	TRBV18	TGTGCCAGCTCACCGAGCGGGAGCTCCTACAATGAGCAGTTCTTC	CASSPSGSSYNEQFF
TRBJ2-3	.	.	TRBV18	TGTGCCAGCTCATCAAACGGAGCTCAAACAGATACGCAGTATTTT	CASSSNGAQTDTQYF
TRBJ2-3	once	TRBD2	TRBV7-2	TGTGCCAGCAGGCCCGGGACTAGCGGGAGGCCGAATTTCAATACGCAGTATTTT	CASRPGTSGRPNFNTQYF
TRBJ1-1	.	.	TRBV5-1	TGCGCCAGCAGCTCGCCTGGGGGGACCACTGAAGCTTTCTTT	CASSSPGGTTEAFF
TRBJ2-2	.	TRBD2	TRBV4-3	TGCGCCAGCAGCCGAACGGGGCAGCGGGGGACCGGGGAGCTGTTTTTT	CASSRTGQRGTGELFF
TRBJ2-7	.	TRBD2	TRBV9	TGTGCCGGATACACTAGCGTACCCTACGAGCAGTACTTC	CAGYTSVPYEQYF
TRBJ2-3	once	TRBD2	TRBV4-2	TGTGCCAGCAGCCAAACTAGCGGGAGTTTATCAGATACGCAGTATTTT	CASSQTSGSLSDTQYF
TRBJ2-7	once	.	TRBV7-2	TGTGCCAGCAGCTTACACCTCTACGAGCAGTACTTC	CASSLHLYEQYF